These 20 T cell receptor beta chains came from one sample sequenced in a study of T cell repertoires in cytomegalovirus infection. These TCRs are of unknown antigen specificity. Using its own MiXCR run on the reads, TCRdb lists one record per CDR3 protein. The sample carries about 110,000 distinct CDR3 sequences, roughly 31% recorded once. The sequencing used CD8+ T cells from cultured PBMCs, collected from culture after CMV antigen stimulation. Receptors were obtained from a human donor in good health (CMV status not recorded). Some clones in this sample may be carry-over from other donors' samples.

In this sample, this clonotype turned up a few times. The CDR3 sequence: CSARDEGGSYEQYF. DNA for the CDR3: TGCAGTGCTAGAGATGAGGGGGGCTCCTACGAGCAGTACTTC. This sequence joins TRBV20-1 and TRBJ2-7, with D perhaps given as TRBD1 or TRBD2 (6 bases each). Trimming stripped 0 bases from V and 0 bases from J, with 9 bases between. Germline V gene lookup returns CDR1 DFQATT and CDR2 SNEGSKA (reference sequence). The CDR3 extends over 14 amino acids.

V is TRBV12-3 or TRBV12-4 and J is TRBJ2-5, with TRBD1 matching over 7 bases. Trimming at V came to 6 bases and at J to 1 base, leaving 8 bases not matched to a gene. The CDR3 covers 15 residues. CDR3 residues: CASRETGFLQETQYF. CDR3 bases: TGTGCCAGCAGAGAGACAGGGTTTCTCCAAGAGACCCAGTACTTC.

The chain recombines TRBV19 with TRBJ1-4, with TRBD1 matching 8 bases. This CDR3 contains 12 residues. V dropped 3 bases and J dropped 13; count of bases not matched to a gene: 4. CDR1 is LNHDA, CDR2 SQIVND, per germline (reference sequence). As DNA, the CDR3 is TGTGCCAGTAGTATCCCGGACAGGGTACTGTTTTTT. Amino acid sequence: CASSIPDRVLFF.

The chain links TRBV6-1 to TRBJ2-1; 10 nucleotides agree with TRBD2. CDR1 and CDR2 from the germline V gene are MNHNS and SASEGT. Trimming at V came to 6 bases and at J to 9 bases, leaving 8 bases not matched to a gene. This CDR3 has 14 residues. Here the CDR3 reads CASRPQRGGLEQFF. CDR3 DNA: TGTGCCAGCAGGCCCCAGCGGGGGGGCCTTGAGCAGTTCTTC.

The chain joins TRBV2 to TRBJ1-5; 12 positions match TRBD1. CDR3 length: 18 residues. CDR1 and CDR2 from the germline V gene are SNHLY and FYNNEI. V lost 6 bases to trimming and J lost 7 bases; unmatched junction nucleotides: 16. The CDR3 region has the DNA TGTGCCAGCAGCGAGACGGGACAGGGGGCGGGAAGAGGCCAGCCCCAGCATTTT. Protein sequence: CASSETGQGAGRGQPQHF. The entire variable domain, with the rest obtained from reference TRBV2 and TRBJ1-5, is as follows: EPEVTQTPSHQVTQMGQEVILRCVPISNHLYFYWYRQILGQKVEFLVSFYNNEISEKSEIFDDQFSVERPDGSNFTLKIRSTKLEDSAMYFCASSETGQGAGRGQPQHFGDGTRLSIL.

The CDR3 loop is CASSFSGGFNEQFF. The CDR3 DNA is TGCGCCAGCAGCTTTTCGGGAGGGTTCAATGAGCAGTTCTTC. The gene calls are TRBV5-1 and TRBJ2-1; 8 bases agree with TRBD2. Germline V CDR1 and CDR2: SGHRS, YFSETQ. Losses at the gene ends were 2 bases for V and 6 bases for J; bases not matched to a gene: 4. CDR3 size: 14 residues.

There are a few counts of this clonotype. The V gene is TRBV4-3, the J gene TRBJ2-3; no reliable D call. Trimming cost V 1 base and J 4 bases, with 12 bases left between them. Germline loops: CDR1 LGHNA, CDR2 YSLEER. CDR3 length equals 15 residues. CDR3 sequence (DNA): TGCGCCAGCAGCCAAGTATTTTCGATGGCAGATACGCAGTATTTT. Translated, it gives CASSQVFSMADTQYF.

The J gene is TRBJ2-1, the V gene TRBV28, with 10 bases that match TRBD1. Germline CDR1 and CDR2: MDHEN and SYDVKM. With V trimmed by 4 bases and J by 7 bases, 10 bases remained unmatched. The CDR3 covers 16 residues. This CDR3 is CASSSRDRGLVNEQFF. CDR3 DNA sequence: TGTGCCAGCAGTTCCCGGGACAGGGGTTTAGTGAATGAGCAGTTCTTC.

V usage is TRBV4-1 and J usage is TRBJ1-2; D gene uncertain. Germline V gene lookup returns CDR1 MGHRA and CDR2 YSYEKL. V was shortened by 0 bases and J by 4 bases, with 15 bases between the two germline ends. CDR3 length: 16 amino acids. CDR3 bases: TGCGCCAGCAGCCAAGAGGGCCGCCCTATCGGCTATGGCTACACCTTC. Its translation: CASSQEGRPIGYGYTF.

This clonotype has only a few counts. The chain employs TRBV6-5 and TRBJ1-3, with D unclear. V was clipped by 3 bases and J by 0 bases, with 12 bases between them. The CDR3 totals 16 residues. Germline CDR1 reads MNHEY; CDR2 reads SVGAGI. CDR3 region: CASSYSAAPSGNTIYF. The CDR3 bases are TGTGCCAGCAGTTATAGTGCAGCACCCTCTGGAAACACCATATATTTT.

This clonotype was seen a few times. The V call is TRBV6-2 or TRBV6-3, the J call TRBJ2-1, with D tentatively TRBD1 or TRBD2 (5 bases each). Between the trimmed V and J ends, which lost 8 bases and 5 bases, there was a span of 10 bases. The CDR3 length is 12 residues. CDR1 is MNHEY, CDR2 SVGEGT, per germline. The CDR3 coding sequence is TGTGCCAGCGGGGGACGCCACAATGAGCAGTTCTTC. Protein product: CASGGRHNEQFF.

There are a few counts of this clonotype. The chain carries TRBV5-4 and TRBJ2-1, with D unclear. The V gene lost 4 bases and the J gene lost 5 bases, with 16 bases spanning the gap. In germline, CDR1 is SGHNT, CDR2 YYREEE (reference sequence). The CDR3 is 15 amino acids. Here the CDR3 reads CASSAPMGLDNEQFF. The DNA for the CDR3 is TGTGCCAGCAGCGCCCCGATGGGTCTAGACAATGAGCAGTTCTTC.

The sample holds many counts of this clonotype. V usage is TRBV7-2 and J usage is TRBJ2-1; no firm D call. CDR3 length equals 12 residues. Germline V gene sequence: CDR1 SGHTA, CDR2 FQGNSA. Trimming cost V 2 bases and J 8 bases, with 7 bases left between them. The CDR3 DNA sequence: TGTGCCAGCAGCTTACGGCCTCATGAGCAGTTCTTC. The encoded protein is CASSLRPHEQFF.

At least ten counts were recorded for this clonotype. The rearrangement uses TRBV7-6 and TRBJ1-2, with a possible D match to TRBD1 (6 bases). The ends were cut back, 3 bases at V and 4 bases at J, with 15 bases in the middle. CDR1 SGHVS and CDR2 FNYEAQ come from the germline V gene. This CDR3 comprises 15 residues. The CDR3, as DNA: TGTGCCAGCAGCTTGCAAGGGGGGGGTGTCTATGGCTACACCTTC. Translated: CASSLQGGGVYGYTF.

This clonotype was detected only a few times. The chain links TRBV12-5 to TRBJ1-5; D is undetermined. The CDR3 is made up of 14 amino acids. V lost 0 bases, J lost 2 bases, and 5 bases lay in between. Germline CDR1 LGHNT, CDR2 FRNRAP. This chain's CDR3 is CASGLVRGNQPQHF. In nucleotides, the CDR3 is TGTGCTAGTGGTTTGGTACGGGGCAATCAGCCCCAGCATTTT.

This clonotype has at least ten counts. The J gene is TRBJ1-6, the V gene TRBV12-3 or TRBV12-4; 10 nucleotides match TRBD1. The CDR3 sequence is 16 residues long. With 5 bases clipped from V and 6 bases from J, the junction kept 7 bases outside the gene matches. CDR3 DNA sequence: TGTGCCAGCAGTCGTCGACAGGGGGCCGGTAATTCACCCCTCCACTTT. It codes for CASSRRQGAGNSPLHF.

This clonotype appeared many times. The CDR3: CASSFVQGVTGELFF. The DNA of the CDR3 is TGTGCCAGCAGCTTCGTACAGGGGGTCACCGGGGAGCTGTTTTTT. The rearrangement links TRBV7-2 to TRBJ2-2; 8 nucleotides line up with TRBD1. V was pared by 3 bases and J by 4 bases, with 4 bases of the junction left unmatched. The CDR3 is 15 amino acids. The germline V gene encodes CDR1 SGHTA and CDR2 FQGNSA.

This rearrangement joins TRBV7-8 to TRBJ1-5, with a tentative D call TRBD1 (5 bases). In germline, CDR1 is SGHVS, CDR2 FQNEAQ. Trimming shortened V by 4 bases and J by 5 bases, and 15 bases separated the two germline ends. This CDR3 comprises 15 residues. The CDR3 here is CASSWDGQGDQPQHF. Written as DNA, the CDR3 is TGTGCCAGCAGCTGGGACGGTCAGGGCGATCAGCCCCAGCATTTT.

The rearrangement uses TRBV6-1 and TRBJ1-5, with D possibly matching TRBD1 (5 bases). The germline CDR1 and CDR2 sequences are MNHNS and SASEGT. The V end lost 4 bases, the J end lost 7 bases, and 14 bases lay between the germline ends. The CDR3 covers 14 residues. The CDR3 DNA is TGTGCCAGCAGTGTCGGGACTCCGGGACAGCCCCAGCATTTT. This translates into CASSVGTPGQPQHF.

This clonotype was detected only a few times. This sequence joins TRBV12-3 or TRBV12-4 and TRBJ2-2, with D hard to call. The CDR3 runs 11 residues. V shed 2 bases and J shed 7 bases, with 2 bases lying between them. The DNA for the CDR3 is TGTGCCAGCAGTTTACTCGGGGAGCTGTTTTTT. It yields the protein CASSLLGELFF.